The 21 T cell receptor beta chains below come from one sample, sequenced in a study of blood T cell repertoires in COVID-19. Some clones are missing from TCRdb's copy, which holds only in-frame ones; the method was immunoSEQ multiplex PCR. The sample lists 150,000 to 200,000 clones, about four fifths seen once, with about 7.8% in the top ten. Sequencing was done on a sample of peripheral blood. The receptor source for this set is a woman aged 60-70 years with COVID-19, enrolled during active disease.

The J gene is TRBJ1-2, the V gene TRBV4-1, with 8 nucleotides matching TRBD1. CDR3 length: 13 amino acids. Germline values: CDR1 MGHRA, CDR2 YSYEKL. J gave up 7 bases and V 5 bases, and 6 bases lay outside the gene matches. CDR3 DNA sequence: TGCGCCAGCAGCGTCCCAGGGGGCGGTGGCTACACCTTC. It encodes CASSVPGGGGYTF.

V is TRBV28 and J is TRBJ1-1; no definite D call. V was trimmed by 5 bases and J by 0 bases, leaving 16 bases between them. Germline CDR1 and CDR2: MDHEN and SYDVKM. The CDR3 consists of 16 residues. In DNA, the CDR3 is TGTGCCAGCAGTCCCGCCTCCAGGCTAATGAACACTGAAGCTTTCTTT. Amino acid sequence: CASSPASRLMNTEAFF.

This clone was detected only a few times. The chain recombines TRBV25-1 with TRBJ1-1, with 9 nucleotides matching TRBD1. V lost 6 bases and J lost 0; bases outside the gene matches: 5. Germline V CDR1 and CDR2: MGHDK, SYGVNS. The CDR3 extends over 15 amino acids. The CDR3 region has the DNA TGTGCCAGCAGGACTTGGACAGGGGTGAACACTGAAGCTTTCTTT. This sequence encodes CASRTWTGVNTEAFF.

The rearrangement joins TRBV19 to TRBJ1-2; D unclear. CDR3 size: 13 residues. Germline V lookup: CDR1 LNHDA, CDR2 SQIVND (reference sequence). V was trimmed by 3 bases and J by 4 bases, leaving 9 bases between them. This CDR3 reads CASSMAGSYGYTF. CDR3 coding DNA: TGTGCCAGTAGTATGGCAGGATCCTATGGCTACACCTTC.

The CDR3 here is CASSVQGQETQYF. In DNA form, the CDR3 reads TGCGCCAGCAGCGTACAGGGGCAAGAGACCCAGTACTTC. V gene TRBV5-1 combines with J gene TRBJ2-5; TRBD1 agrees at 7 bases. The CDR3 loop spans 13 amino acids. The germline CDR1 and CDR2 sequences are SGHRS and YFSETQ. Trimming at V came to 4 bases and at J to 2 bases, leaving 2 bases not matched to a gene.

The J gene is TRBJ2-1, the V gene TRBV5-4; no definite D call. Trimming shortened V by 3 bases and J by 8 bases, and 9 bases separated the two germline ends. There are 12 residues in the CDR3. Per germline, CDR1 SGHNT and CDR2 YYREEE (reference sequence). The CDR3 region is CASSSRQDEQFF. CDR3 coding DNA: TGTGCCAGCAGCTCTCGACAAGATGAGCAGTTCTTC.

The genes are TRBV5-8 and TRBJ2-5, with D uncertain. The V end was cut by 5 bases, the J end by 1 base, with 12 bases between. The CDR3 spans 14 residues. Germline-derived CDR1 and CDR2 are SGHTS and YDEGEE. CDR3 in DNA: TGTGCCAGCAGGAGCCCTATATTCCAAGAGACCCAGTACTTC. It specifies CASRSPIFQETQYF.

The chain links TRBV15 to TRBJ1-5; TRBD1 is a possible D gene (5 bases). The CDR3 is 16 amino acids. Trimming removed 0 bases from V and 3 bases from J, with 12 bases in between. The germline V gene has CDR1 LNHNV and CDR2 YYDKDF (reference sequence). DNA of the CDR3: TGTGCCACCAGCAGAGATCCCGGGGGTGACAATCAGCCCCAGCATTTT. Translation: CATSRDPGGDNQPQHF. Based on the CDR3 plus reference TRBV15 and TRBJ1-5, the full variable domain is DAMVIQNPRYQVTQFGKPVTLSCSQTLNHNVMYWYQQKSSQAPKLLFHYYDKDFNNEADTPDNFQSRRPNTSFCFLDIRSPGLGDTAMYLCATSRDPGGDNQPQHFGDGTRLSIL.

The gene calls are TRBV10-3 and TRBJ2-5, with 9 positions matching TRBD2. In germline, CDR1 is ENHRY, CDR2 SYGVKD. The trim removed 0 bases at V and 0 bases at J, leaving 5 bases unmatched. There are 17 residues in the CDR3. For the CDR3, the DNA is TGTGCCATCAGTGAGTCATGGCGGGGGGGCCACCAAGAGACCCAGTACTTC. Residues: CAISESWRGGHQETQYF.

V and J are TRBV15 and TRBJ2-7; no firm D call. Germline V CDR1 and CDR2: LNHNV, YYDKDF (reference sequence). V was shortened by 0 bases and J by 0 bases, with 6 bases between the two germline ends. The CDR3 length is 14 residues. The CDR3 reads CATSRDRRSYEQYF. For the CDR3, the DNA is TGTGCCACCAGCAGAGATCGTCGCTCCTACGAGCAGTACTTC.

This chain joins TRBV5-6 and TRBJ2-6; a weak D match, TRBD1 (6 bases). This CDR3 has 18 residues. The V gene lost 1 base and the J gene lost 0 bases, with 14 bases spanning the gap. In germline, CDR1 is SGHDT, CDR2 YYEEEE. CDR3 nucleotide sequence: TGTGCCAGCAGCTTGTGGGGCAGGGGACCCTCTGGGGCCAACGTCCTGACTTTC. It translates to CASSLWGRGPSGANVLTF.

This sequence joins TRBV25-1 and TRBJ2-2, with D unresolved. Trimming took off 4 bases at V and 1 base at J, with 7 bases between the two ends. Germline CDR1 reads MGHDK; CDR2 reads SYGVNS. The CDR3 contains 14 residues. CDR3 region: CASSGRKNTGELFF. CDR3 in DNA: TGTGCCAGCAGTGGCAGAAAGAACACCGGGGAGCTGTTTTTT.

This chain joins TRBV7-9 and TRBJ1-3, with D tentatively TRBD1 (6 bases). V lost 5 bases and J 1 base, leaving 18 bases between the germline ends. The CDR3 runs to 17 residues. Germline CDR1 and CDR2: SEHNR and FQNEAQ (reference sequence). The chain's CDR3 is CASSLLTGRGSGNTIYF. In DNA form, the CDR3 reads TGTGCCAGCAGCCTTCTCACAGGGAGAGGATCTGGAAACACCATATATTTT.

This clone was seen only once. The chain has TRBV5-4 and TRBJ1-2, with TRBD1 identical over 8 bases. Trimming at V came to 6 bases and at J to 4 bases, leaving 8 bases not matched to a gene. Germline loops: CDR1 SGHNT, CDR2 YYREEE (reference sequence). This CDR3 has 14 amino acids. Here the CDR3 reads CASTPGQATYGYTF. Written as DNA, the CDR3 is TGTGCCAGCACCCCGGGACAGGCGACCTATGGCTACACCTTC. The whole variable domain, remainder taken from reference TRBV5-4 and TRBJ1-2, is ETGVTQSPTHLIKTRGQQVTLRCSSQSGHNTVSWYQQALGQGPQFIFQYYREEENGRGNFPPRFSGLQFPNYSSELNVNALELDDSALYLCASTPGQATYGYTFGSGTRLTVV.

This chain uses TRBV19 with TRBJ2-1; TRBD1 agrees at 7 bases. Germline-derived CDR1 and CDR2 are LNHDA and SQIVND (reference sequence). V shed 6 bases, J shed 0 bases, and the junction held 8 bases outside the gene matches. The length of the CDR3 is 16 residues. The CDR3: CASRRDSMSSYNEQFF. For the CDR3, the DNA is TGTGCCAGTAGAAGGGACAGTATGAGCTCCTACAATGAGCAGTTCTTC.

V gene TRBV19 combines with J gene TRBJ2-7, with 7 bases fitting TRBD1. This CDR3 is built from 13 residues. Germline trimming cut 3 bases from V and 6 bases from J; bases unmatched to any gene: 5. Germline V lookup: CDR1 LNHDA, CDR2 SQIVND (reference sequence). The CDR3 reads CASSIYRGTEQYF. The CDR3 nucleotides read TGTGCCAGTAGTATCTACAGGGGAACCGAGCAGTACTTC.

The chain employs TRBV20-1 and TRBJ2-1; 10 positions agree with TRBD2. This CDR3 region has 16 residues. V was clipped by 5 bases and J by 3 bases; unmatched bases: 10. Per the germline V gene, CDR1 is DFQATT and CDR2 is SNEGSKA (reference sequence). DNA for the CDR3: TGCAGTGCTCGTGCGAGCGGGGGGGCCTTCTACAATGAGCAGTTCTTC. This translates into CSARASGGAFYNEQFF.

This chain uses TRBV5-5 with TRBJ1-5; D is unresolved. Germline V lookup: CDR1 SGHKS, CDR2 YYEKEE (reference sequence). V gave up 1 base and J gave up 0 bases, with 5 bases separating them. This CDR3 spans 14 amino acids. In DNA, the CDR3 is TGTGCCAGCAGCTTGTACTATAGCAATCAGCCCCAGCATTTT. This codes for CASSLYYSNQPQHF.

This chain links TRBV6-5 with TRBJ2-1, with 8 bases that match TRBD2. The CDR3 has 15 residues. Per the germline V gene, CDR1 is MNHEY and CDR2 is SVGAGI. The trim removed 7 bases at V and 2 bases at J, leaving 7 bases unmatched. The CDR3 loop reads CASNVAGIPYNEQFF. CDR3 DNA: TGTGCCAGCAACGTAGCGGGGATTCCCTACAATGAGCAGTTCTTC.

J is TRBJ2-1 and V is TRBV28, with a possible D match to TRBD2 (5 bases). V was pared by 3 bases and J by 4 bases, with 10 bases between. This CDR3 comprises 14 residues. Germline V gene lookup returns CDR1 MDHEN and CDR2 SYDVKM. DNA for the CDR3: TGTGCCAGCAGTTTTGCCGGGAAATACAATGAGCAGTTCTTC. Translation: CASSFAGKYNEQFF. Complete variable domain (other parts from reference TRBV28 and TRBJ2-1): DVKVTQSSRYLVKRTGEKVFLECVQDMDHENMFWYRQDPGLGLRLIYFSYDVKMKEKGDIPEGYSVSREKKERFSLILESASTNQTSMYLCASSFAGKYNEQFFGPGTRLTVL.

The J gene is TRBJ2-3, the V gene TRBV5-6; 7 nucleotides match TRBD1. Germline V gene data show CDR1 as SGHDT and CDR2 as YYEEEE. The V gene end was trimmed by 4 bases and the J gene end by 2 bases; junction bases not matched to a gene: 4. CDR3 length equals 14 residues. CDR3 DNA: TGTGCCAGCAGCCTGGGACAGACCACAGATACGCAGTATTTT. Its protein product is CASSLGQTTDTQYF.